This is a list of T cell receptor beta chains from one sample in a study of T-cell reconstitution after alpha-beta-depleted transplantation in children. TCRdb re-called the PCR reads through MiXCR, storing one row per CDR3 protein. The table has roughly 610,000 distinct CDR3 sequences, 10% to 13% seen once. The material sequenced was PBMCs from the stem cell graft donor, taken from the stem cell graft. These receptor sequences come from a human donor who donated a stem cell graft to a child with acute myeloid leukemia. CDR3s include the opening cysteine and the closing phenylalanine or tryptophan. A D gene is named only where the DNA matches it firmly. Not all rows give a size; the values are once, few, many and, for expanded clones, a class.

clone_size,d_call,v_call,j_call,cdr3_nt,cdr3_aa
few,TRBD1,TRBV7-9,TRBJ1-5,TGTGCCAGCAGCCCGACAGGGACTGCCTCGCAGCCCCAGCATTTT,CASSPTGTASQPQHF
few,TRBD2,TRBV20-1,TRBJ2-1,TGCAGTGCTAGAGGTAGCGGGAATTACAATGAGCAGTTCTTC,CSARGSGNYNEQFF
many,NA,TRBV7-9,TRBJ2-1,TGTGCCAGCAGCTTACGAGAGAAGGATGAGCAGTTCTTC,CASSLREKDEQFF
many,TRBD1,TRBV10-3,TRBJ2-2,TGTGCCATCAGGAGACAGGGCGGGACCGGGGAGCTGTTTTTT,CAIRRQGGTGELFF
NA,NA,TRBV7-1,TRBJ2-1,TGTGCCATCAGCTCCAGGCGGTGGGACAAGGGCGGTCGGGAGCAGTTCTTC,CAISSRRWDKGGREQFF
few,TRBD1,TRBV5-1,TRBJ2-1,TGCGCCAGCAGCAGGGGACAGGCCCACTCCTACAATGAGCAGTTCTTC,CASSRGQAHSYNEQFF
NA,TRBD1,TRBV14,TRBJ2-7,TGTGCCAGCAGCCACTTCCGGGACAGGGTCCACGAGCAGTACTTC,CASSHFRDRVHEQYF
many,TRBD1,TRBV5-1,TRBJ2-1,TGCGCCAGCAGCTTGTTACAAGGGGGCAGGGGGAATGAGCAGTTCTTC,CASSLLQGGRGNEQFF
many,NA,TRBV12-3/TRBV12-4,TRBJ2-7,TGTGCCAGCAGTTTAGCTGACACCTACGAGCAGTACTTC,CASSLADTYEQYF
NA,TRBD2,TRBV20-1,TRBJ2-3,TGCAGTGCTAGTAGTCGGTCTAGCGGGAGGGCCGGGACAGATACGCAGTATTTT,CSASSRSSGRAGTDTQYF
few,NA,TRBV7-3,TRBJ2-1,TGTGCCAGCAGCAAGACACCGGGATCGGCAGGCGACAATGAGCAGTTCTTC,CASSKTPGSAGDNEQFF
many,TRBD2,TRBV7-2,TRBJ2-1,TGTGCCAGCAGCGCCTCGGGACTAGCGGGGAGGACCTCCTACAATGAGCAGTTCTTC,CASSASGLAGRTSYNEQFF
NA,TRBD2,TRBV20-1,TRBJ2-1,TGCAGTGCTAGGGGGACTAGCTTTTCCTACAATGAGCAGTTCTTC,CSARGTSFSYNEQFF
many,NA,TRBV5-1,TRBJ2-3,TGCGCCAGCAGCTTGGGCTTCTGGGATACGCAGTATTTT,CASSLGFWDTQYF
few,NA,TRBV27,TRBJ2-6,TGTGCCAGCAGTCGAGGTCGGTATTCTGGGGCCAACGTCCTGACTTTC,CASSRGRYSGANVLTF
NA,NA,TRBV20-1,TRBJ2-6,TGCAGTGCTCGAAACTACTCTGGGGCCAACGTCCTGACTTTC,CSARNYSGANVLTF
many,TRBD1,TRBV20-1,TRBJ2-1,TGCAGTGCTTCGGACAGGGGGCACAATGAGCAGTTCTTC,CSASDRGHNEQFF